This T cell receptor (beta chain) was sequenced in a study of beta chain features in type 1 diabetes. Study-wide results and caveats: In all four CD4+ subsets, TCRB CDR3 length was significantly, moderately reduced in type 1 diabetes.

This clone occurred a few times. Its specificity is not known. Trimming took off 6 bases at V and 4 bases at J, with 19 bases between the two ends. The CDR3 sequence is 16 residues long. Germline V lookup: CDR1 PRHDT, CDR2 FYEKMQ (reference sequence). Expressed TCRB transcripts got sequenced, as all isolated RNA was reverse transcribed. Sequenced by immunoSEQ multiplex PCR; TCRdb stores in-frame clones only, minus some. The sample yields 300,000 to 350,000 clones, 13% seen once. The chain links TRBV13 to TRBJ2-1; a weak D match, TRBD2 (6 bases). The sample taken for sequencing was naive CD4+ T cells from blood. This receptor was taken from a woman under 30 with type 1 diabetes. The DNA of the CDR3 is TGTGCCAGCAGTCTTTACCTCGGGACTCTTTACAATGAGCAGTTCTTC. As protein: CASSLYLGTLYNEQFF.